One sample yielded the 25 T cell receptor beta chains listed below, sequenced in a study of CD4 T cells in relation to SARS-CoV-2 and coronaviruses. Their cognate antigens are unknown. Before the COVID-19 pandemic, during about 2011-2019, CD4+ T cells were taken from unexposed donors. The cells were cultured for around ten days before CD4+ T cells were isolated. TCRdb's copy holds only in-frame clones and misses some; the assay was immunoSEQ multiplex PCR. In the table there are tens of thousands of clones, approximately 80% of which are singletons. The sample comprised CD4+ T cells from PBMCs, cultured in vitro. The receptors originated from a human donor in good health.

J is TRBJ2-1 and V is TRBV23-1, with 9 bases fitting TRBD1. TRBV23-1 has ORF status, its function being uncertain. This CDR3 has 16 amino acids. J gave up 6 bases and V 3 bases, and 9 bases lay outside the gene matches. The CDR3 region has the DNA TGCGCCAGCAGTCAGCAGGGACAGGGTTCGTGCAATGAGCAGTTCTTC. It encodes CASSQQGQGSCNEQFF.

The gene calls are TRBV25-1 and TRBJ2-2; D may be TRBD2 (6 bases). This CDR3 comprises 12 residues. Germline V gene data show CDR1 as MGHDK and CDR2 as SYGVNS. With 6 bases removed from V and 6 bases from J, the gap between germline ends came to 8 bases. In nucleotides, the CDR3 is TGTGCCAGCAGGGGGGGACCCGGGGAGCTGTTTTTT. As protein: CASRGGPGELFF.

This clone has a handful of counts. This rearrangement joins TRBV12-3 or TRBV12-4 to TRBJ2-1; D is perhaps TRBD2 (7 bases). The CDR3 spans 13 residues. Trimming took 11 bases from V and 6 from J, leaving 17 bases between them. The CDR3 DNA follows: TGTGCCGGGGGGGCTAGCGGAATCAATGAGCAGTTCTTC. Translated, it gives CAGGASGINEQFF.

The gene calls are TRBV28 and TRBJ1-2; no firm D call. V was trimmed by 6 bases and J by 8 bases, leaving 7 bases between them. This CDR3 has 10 amino acids. Germline V lookup: CDR1 MDHEN, CDR2 SYDVKM. The CDR3: CASRGRGYTF. The CDR3 bases are TGTGCCAGCAGGGGGAGGGGCTACACCTTC.

The rearrangement uses TRBV28 and TRBJ2-7; D remains ambiguous. CDR3 length equals 12 residues. Trimming removed 10 bases from V and 8 bases from J, with 18 bases in between. The germline V gene has CDR1 MDHEN and CDR2 SYDVKM. CDR3 bases: TGTGCCATAAATCGGAGCGATCTTAAGCAGTACTTC. Encoded protein: CAINRSDLKQYF.

V usage is TRBV6-5 and J usage is TRBJ2-2; D tentatively reads TRBD1 or TRBD2 (5 bases each). Between the trimmed V and J ends, which lost 7 bases and 5 bases, there was a span of 14 bases. Germline V gene data show CDR1 as MNHEY and CDR2 as SVGAGI. This CDR3 spans 14 amino acids. CDR3 coding DNA: TGTGCCAGCATGGAGGCAGGGCGGACCGGGGAGCTGTTTTTT. This codes for CASMEAGRTGELFF.

V and J are TRBV3-1 (or the pseudogene TRBV3-2) and TRBJ2-5, with 11 bases matching TRBD2. Trimming removed 4 bases from V and 5 bases from J; junction bases left unmatched: 12. This CDR3 has 17 amino acids. Looked up from germline, CDR1 is LGHDT and CDR2 is YNNKEL (reference sequence). CDR3 amino acids: CASSPRGSGRALETQYF. Here the CDR3 DNA reads TGTGCCAGCAGCCCACGGGGTAGCGGGAGGGCCCTGGAGACCCAGTACTTC.

A single count supports this clone. The chain links TRBV7-3 to TRBJ2-1; possibly TRBD1 or TRBD2 for D (6 bases each). The CDR3 sequence is 16 residues long. V was shortened by 4 bases and J by 1 base, with 14 bases between the two germline ends. Germline V gene sequence: CDR1 SGHTA, CDR2 FQGTGA. The CDR3 loop is CASSSNGGGSYNEQFF. The DNA for the CDR3 is TGTGCCAGCAGCTCGAACGGGGGCGGTTCCTACAATGAGCAGTTCTTC.

V usage is TRBV19 and J usage is TRBJ2-1; no reliable D call. The CDR3 has 15 residues. Trimming shortened V by 10 bases and J by 6 bases, and 22 bases separated the two germline ends. CDR1 LNHDA and CDR2 SQIVND come from the germline V gene (reference sequence). CDR3 coding DNA: TGTGCCACCCACGGCGGAGTAAAGCACCGCAATGAGCAGTTCTTC. This translates into CATHGGVKHRNEQFF.

J is TRBJ1-1 and V is TRBV7-8, with D possibly matching TRBD1 (6 bases). The CDR3 consists of 15 residues. Trimming cost V 5 bases and J 1 base, with 14 bases left between them. Germline CDR1 is SGHVS and CDR2 is FQNEAQ. CDR3 sequence: CASSPPDSGNTEAFF. CDR3 bases: TGTGCCAGCAGCCCCCCGGACAGTGGGAACACTGAAGCTTTCTTT.

The chain uses TRBV6-5 and TRBJ2-5, with 13 bases fitting TRBD2. Germline CDR1 reads MNHEY; CDR2 reads SVGAGI. Losses at the gene ends were 2 bases for V and 5 bases for J; bases not matched to a gene: 5. The CDR3 is 16 amino acids. CDR3 in DNA: TGTGCCAGCAGTTACCAACTAGCGGGAGGGAAGGAGACCCAGTACTTC. Translated: CASSYQLAGGKETQYF.

J is TRBJ1-1 and V is TRBV19, with 7 nucleotides matching TRBD1. CDR1 is LNHDA and CDR2 is SQIVND in the germline V gene (reference sequence). V shed 3 bases, J shed 1 base, and the junction held 2 bases outside the gene matches. The CDR3 extends over 14 amino acids. In DNA form, the CDR3 reads TGTGCCAGTAGTATCGGGACAGAGAACACTGAAGCTTTCTTT. This encodes CASSIGTENTEAFF.

The chain is built from TRBV6-5 and TRBJ1-1; the match to TRBD1 covers 7 bases. The CDR3 is made up of 14 amino acids. The V gene's germline CDR1 is MNHEY and CDR2 SVGAGI. The V and J ends lost 6 bases and 4 bases, in that order; junction bases with no gene match: 8. In nucleotides, the CDR3 is TGTGCCAGCAGGATCGACAGGGTATCCACTGAAGCTTTCTTT. Translating gives CASRIDRVSTEAFF.

The V call is TRBV28, the J call TRBJ2-4, with 7 positions matching TRBD1. Looked up from germline, CDR1 is MDHEN and CDR2 is SYDVKM. Trimming took 7 bases from V and 2 from J; bases not matched to a gene: 5. This CDR3 is 14 amino acids long. CDR3 nucleotide sequence: TGTGCCAGCAAGGGGGCAGGGTCCAAAAACATTCAGTACTTC. Translation gives CASKGAGSKNIQYF.

The chain has TRBV14 and TRBJ2-7; 8 bases agree with TRBD1. Losses at the gene ends were 4 bases for V and 4 bases for J; bases not matched to a gene: 15. Germline assignment: CDR1 SGHDN and CDR2 FVKESK. This CDR3 has 17 amino acids. The chain's CDR3 is CASSLIFHRTGRYEQYF. The CDR3 DNA is TGTGCCAGCAGCCTTATCTTTCATAGGACAGGGCGTTACGAGCAGTACTTC.

V is TRBV28 and J is TRBJ2-5, with D tentatively TRBD2 (6 bases). The germline V gene encodes CDR1 MDHEN and CDR2 SYDVKM. The CDR3 has 17 amino acids. V was trimmed by 6 bases and J by 5 bases, leaving 25 bases between them. The CDR3 loop reads CASSPREGREIGETQYF. Written as DNA, the CDR3 is TGTGCCAGCAGCCCTCGTGAGGGACGGGAGATTGGTGAGACCCAGTACTTC.

The chain carries TRBV27 and TRBJ1-6; D is ambiguous. The CDR3 runs 13 residues. The germline V gene has CDR1 MNHEY and CDR2 SMNVEV (reference sequence). V was shortened by 6 bases and J by 2 bases, with 5 bases between the two germline ends. The CDR3 loop is CASSKPYNSPLHF. The CDR3 DNA sequence: TGTGCCAGCAGCAAACCCTATAATTCACCCCTCCACTTT.

V gene TRBV2 combines with J gene TRBJ2-1; TRBD1 agrees at 9 bases. Germline CDR1 and CDR2: SNHLY and FYNNEI. V lost 1 base to trimming and J lost 7 bases; unmatched junction nucleotides: 5. There are 15 residues in the CDR3. The CDR3 loop reads CASSEEGQGLNEQFF. As DNA, the CDR3 is TGTGCCAGCAGTGAAGAGGGACAGGGTTTGAATGAGCAGTTCTTC.

The chain recombines TRBV28 with TRBJ2-1; D perhaps matches TRBD2 (6 bases). V lost 3 bases, J lost 7 bases, and 22 bases lay in between. Germline CDR1 MDHEN, CDR2 SYDVKM. CDR3 length: 17 amino acids. The CDR3 nucleotides read TGTGCCAGCAGTTTTGGGGGACTGCGAAGGGTGGGAAATGAGCAGTTCTTC. Its translation: CASSFGGLRRVGNEQFF.

This chain connects TRBV24-1 to TRBJ2-2; 15 nucleotides align to TRBD2. The CDR3 covers 19 residues. CDR1 KGHDR and CDR2 SFDVKD come from the germline V gene. Losses at the gene ends were 4 bases for V and 3 bases for J; bases not matched to a gene: 8. The CDR3 is CATSDPGLAGGPDTGELFF. In nucleotides, the CDR3 is TGTGCCACCAGTGACCCCGGACTAGCGGGAGGGCCGGACACCGGGGAGCTGTTTTTT.

The rearrangement joins TRBV10-3 to TRBJ1-2; a possible D gene is TRBD1 (5 bases). The CDR3 loop spans 14 amino acids. The V gene's germline CDR1 is ENHRY and CDR2 SYGVKD. The germline V and J ends were trimmed by 8 bases and 1 base, with 14 bases remaining between them. The CDR3 sequence is CAIGGSGNNYGYTF. The CDR3 region has the DNA TGTGCCATCGGGGGGTCAGGGAATAACTATGGCTACACCTTC.

The chain is built from TRBV5-1 and TRBJ1-1; 9 bases align to TRBD1. V was clipped by 4 bases and J by 7 bases; unmatched bases: 2. The CDR3 extends over 12 amino acids. CDR1 SGHRS and CDR2 YFSETQ come from the germline V gene. The CDR3 spells CASSPGQGEAFF. Written as DNA, the CDR3 is TGCGCCAGCAGCCCGGGACAGGGTGAAGCTTTCTTT.

The chain links TRBV30 to TRBJ1-3; D unresolved. CDR1 and CDR2 from the germline V gene are GTSNPN and SVGIG (reference sequence). The CDR3 has 15 amino acids. Trimming shortened V by 2 bases and J by 0 bases, and 11 bases separated the two germline ends. The CDR3 spells CAWSRGLASGNTIYF. The CDR3 region has the DNA TGTGCCTGGAGTCGAGGGTTAGCCTCTGGAAACACCATATATTTT.

The V call is TRBV19, the J call TRBJ1-6; TRBD1 aligns across 9 bases. CDR1 LNHDA and CDR2 SQIVND come from the germline V gene (reference sequence). The trim removed 4 bases at V and 6 bases at J, leaving 10 bases unmatched. The CDR3 consists of 17 residues. The CDR3 sequence is CASSTSRDRARNSPLHF. The CDR3 nucleotides are TGTGCCAGTAGTACGTCCCGGGACAGGGCCCGTAATTCACCCCTCCACTTT. The full variable domain, its missing parts supplied by reference TRBV19 and TRBJ1-6, is DGGITQSPKYLFRKEGQNVTLSCEQNLNHDAMYWYRQDPGQGLRLIYYSQIVNDFQKGDIAEGYSVSREKKESFPLTVTSAQKNPTAFYLCASSTSRDRARNSPLHFGNGTRLTVT.

The chain combines TRBV7-9 with TRBJ2-1; TRBD2 aligns across 9 bases. The CDR3 covers 15 residues. Germline V gives CDR1 SEHNR, CDR2 FQNEAQ (reference sequence). V dropped 3 bases and J dropped 3; count of bases not matched to a gene: 3. Here the CDR3 reads CASSLTSGHYNEQFF. As DNA, the CDR3 is TGTGCCAGCAGCTTGACTAGCGGACACTACAATGAGCAGTTCTTC.